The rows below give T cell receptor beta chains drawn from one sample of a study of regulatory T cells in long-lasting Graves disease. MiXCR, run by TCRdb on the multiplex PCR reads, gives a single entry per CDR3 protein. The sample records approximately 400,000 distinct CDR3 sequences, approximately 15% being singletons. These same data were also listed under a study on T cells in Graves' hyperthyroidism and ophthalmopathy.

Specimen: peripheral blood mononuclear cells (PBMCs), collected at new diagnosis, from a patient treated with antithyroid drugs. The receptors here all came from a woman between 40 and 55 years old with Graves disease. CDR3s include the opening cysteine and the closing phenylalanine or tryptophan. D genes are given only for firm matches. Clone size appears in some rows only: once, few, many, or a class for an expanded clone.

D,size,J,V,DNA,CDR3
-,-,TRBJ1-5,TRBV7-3,TGTGCCAGCAGCTTACGTAGTCGAGGGCCTTATAGCAATCAGCCCCAGCATTTT,CASSLRSRGPYSNQPQHF
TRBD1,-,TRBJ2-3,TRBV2,TGTGCCAGCTGTGGGGACAGGGTTTTATTAGGTACGCAGTATTTT,CASCGDRVLLGTQYF
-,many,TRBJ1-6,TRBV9,TGTGCCAGCGGGTCAGGCCCTTATTCACCCCTCCACTTT,CASGSGPYSPLHF
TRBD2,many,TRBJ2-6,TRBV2,TGTGCCGGGGGGGGTCTTAGGGCCAACGTCCTGACTTTC,CAGGGLRANVLTF
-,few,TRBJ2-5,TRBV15,TGTGCCACCAGCAGAGACCAGGGGGAGACCCAGTACTTC,CATSRDQGETQYF
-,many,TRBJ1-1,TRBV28,TGTGCCAGCAGTTTTTTCGACACACTGAACACTGAAGCTTTCTTT,CASSFFDTLNTEAFF
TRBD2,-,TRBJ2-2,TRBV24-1,TGTGCCACCGCGGGGGGTGGGGCGAACACCGGGGAGCTGTTTTTT,CATAGGGANTGELFF
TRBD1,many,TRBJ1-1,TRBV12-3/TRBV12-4,TGTGCCAGCAGTTTTTCCGGTGGACAGGGGCAGGCTGAAGCTTTCTTT,CASSFSGGQGQAEAFF
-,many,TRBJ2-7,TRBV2,TGTGCCAGCGGACGGACAGAGCGCCCCTACGAGCAGTACTTC,CASGRTERPYEQYF
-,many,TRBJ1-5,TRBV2,TGTGCCAGCAGTGAAGTTTTGGACAGACGCAATCAGCCCCAGCATTTT,CASSEVLDRRNQPQHF
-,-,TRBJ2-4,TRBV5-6,TGTGCCAGCAGCTTGTTGGGCGGAGAGGACCCCAAAAACATTCAGTACTTC,CASSLLGGEDPKNIQYF
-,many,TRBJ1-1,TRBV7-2,TGTGCCAGCAGCTTAGTGAGGGACGTAAACACTGAAGCTTTCTTT,CASSLVRDVNTEAFF
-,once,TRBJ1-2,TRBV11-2,TGTGCCAGCAGCTTAGAAGGACATGGCTACACCTTC,CASSLEGHGYTF
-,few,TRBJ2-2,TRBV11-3,TGTGCCAGCAGCCCCCTGGGCCAGGCGAACACCGGGGAGCTGTTTTTT,CASSPLGQANTGELFF
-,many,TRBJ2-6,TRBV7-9,TGTGCCAGCAGCTACAGGGACTCTGGGGCCAACGTCCTGACTTTC,CASSYRDSGANVLTF
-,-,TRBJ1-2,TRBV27,TGTGCCAGTAGATGGGCGGGCGGGGATGGCTACACCTTC,CASRWAGGDGYTF